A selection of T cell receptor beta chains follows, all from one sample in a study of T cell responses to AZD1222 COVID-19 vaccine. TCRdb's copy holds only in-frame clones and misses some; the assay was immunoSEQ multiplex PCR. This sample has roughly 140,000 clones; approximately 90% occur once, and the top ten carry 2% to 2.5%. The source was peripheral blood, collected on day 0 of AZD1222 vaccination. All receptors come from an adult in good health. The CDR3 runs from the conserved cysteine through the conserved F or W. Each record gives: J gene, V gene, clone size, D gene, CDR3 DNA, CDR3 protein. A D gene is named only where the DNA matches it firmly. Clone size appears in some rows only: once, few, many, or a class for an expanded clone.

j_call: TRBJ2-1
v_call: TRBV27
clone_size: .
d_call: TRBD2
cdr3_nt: TGTGCCAGCAGTTTCGTGGCGGGAGGAAATGAGCAGTTCTTC
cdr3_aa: CASSFVAGGNEQFF

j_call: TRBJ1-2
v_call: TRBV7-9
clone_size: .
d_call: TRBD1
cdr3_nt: TGTGCCAGCAGCTTAAGCGCCGCGGACAGGGCGAATGGCTACACCTTC
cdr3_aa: CASSLSAADRANGYTF

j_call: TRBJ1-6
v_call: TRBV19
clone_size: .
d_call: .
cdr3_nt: TGTGCCAGTCGGCCGGGACAAAGCTTTAATTCACCCCTCCACTTT
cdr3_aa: CASRPGQSFNSPLHF

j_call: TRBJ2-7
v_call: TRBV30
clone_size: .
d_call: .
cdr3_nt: TGTGCCTGGAATGGGGAACGGGGGGAGCAGTACTTC
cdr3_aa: CAWNGERGEQYF

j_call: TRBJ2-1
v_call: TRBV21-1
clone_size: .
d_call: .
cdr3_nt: TGTGCCAGCACCCTGACAGGGGTGCATGAGCAGTTCTTC
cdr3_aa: CASTLTGVHEQFF

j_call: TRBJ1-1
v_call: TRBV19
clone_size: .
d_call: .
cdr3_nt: TGTGCCAGTGGAAATTTCCCCTGGGGAGCTTTCTTT
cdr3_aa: CASGNFPWGAFF

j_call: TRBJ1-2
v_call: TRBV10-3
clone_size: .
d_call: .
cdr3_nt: TGTGCCATCAGTGAAAAGAGGGAGGACCCACATGGCTACACCTTC
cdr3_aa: CAISEKREDPHGYTF

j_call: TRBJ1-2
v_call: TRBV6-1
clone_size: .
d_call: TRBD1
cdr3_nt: TGTGCCAGCAGTGATAGGGCAGGGGGGAAACACTATGGCTACACCTTC
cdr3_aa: CASSDRAGGKHYGYTF

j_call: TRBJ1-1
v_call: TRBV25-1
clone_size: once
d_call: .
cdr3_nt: TGTGCCAGCAGTGAATCCGCGGGACATCGGAACACTGAAGCTTTCTTT
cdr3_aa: CASSESAGHRNTEAFF

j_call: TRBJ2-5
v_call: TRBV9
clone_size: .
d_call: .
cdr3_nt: TGTGCCAGCGGACTGGCGGAGACCCAGTACTTC
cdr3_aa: CASGLAETQYF

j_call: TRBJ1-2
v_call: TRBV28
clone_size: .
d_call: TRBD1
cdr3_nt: TGTGCCAGCAGAGGACAGGGTCCTAACTATGGCTACACCTTC
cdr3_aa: CASRGQGPNYGYTF

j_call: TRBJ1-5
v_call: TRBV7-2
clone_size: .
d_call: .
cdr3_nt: TGTGCCAGCAGCTTTCGGGAGAATCAGCCCCAGCATTTT
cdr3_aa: CASSFRENQPQHF

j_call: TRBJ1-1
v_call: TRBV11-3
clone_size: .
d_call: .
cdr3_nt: TGTGCCAGCAGCTTAGATGGTAGGGGGGGCTCGACTGAAGCTTTCTTT
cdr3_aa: CASSLDGRGGSTEAFF

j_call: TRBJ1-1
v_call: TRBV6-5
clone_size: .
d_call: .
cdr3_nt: TGTGCCAGCAGTTCGGAGGCCGGATTTGAAGCTTTCTTT
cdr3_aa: CASSSEAGFEAFF

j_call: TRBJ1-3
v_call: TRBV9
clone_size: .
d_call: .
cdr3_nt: TGTGCCAGCAGCCCCGTATCCTCACAGGGTGGAAACACCATATATTTT
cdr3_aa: CASSPVSSQGGNTIYF

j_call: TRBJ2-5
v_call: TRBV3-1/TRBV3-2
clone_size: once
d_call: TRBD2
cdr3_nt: TGTGCCAGCAGCACAGGCCCAGCGGGGCTAGAGACCCAGTACTTC
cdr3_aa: CASSTGPAGLETQYF

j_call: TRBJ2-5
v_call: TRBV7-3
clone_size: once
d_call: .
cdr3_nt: TGTGCCAGCAGTCGGGGGGCTGGGGAGACCCAGTACTTC
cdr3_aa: CASSRGAGETQYF

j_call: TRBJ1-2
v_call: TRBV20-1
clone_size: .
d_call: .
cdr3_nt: TGCAGTGCTAGCCATGGCTACACCTTC
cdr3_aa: CSASHGYTF

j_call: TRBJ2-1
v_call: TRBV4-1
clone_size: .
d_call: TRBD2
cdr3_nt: TGCGCCAGCAGCCCATTGGGACTAGCGGGAGGAGAGGTTGGGTTTTACAATGAGCAGTTCTTC
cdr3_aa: CASSPLGLAGGEVGFYNEQFF